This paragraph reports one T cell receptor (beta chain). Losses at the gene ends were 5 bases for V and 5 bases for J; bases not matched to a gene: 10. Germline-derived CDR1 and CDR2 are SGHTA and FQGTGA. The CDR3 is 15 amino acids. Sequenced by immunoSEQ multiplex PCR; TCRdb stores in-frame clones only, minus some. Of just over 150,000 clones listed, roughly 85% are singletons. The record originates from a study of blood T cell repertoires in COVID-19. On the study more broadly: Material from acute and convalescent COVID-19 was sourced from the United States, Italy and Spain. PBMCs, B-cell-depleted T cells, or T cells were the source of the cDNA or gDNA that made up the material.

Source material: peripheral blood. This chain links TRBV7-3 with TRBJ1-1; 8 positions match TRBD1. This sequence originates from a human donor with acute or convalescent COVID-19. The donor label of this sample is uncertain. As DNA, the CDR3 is TGTGCCAGCAGCACGGGCGGACAGGGTGGGACTGAAGCTTTCTTT. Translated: CASSTGGQGGTEAFF.